This passage covers 19 T cell receptor beta chains from one sample sequenced in a study of blood T cell repertoires in COVID-19. Only in-frame clones appear in the TCRdb table, and some are missing; sequencing was by immunoSEQ multiplex PCR. Altogether some 110,000 clones are present, 87% being singletons, with the ten largest covering 7.7%. Sample: peripheral blood. These receptors were taken from a human donor in a cohort sampled during active COVID-19.

The chain uses TRBV19 and TRBJ1-5; D not certain. Trimming removed 2 bases from V and 9 bases from J, with 14 bases in between. Germline assignment: CDR1 LNHDA and CDR2 SQIVND (reference sequence). The CDR3 is made up of 14 amino acids. CDR3 loop: CASSIRGSSWPQHF. CDR3 bases: TGTGCCAGTAGTATACGAGGCAGCTCGTGGCCCCAGCATTTT.

The rearrangement uses TRBV2 and TRBJ1-5, with 8 bases lining up with TRBD1. The CDR3 has 16 residues. Per germline, CDR1 SNHLY and CDR2 FYNNEI. Losses at the gene ends were 6 bases for V and 1 base for J; bases not matched to a gene: 8. The CDR3 DNA is TGTGCCAGCAGCCCCCAGAGACAGGGGAGCAATCAGCCCCAGCATTTT. It encodes CASSPQRQGSNQPQHF.

The rearrangement joins TRBV27 to TRBJ2-7; TRBD2 aligns across 9 bases. Per germline, CDR1 MNHEY and CDR2 SMNVEV (reference sequence). Trimming cost V 4 bases and J 2 bases; bases outside gene matches: 6. The CDR3 has 15 amino acids. The CDR3 DNA sequence: TGTGCCAGCAGTTCCTTAGCGGGGGACCCCTACGAGCAGTACTTC. Residues: CASSSLAGDPYEQYF.

The rearrangement links TRBV7-9 to TRBJ1-1, with D possibly being TRBD1 (5 bases). Germline CDR1 and CDR2: SEHNR and FQNEAQ (reference sequence). The CDR3 contains 16 residues. The V gene lost 1 base and the J gene lost 5 bases, with 17 bases spanning the gap. The CDR3 region has the DNA TGTGCCAGCAGCTTAGGGACGGCAGGGCGGACGACTGAAGCTTTCTTT. It translates to CASSLGTAGRTTEAFF. Supplemented by reference TRBV7-9 and TRBJ1-1, the full variable domain reads DTGVSQNPRHKITKRGQNVTFRCDPISEHNRLYWYRQTLGQGPEFLTYFQNEAQLEKSRLLSDRFSAERPKGSFSTLEIQRTEQGDSAMYLCASSLGTAGRTTEAFFGQGTRLTVV.

This chain joins TRBV29-1 and TRBJ1-6, with 7 bases aligning to TRBD1. The CDR3 runs to 13 residues. CDR1 is SQVTM, CDR2 ANQGSEA, per germline. The V and J ends lost 7 bases and 5 bases, in that order; junction bases with no gene match: 5. The CDR3 bases are TGCAGCGCCCGGACAGGAAATAATTCACCCCTCCACTTT. It translates to CSARTGNNSPLHF.

This clone came up once. This chain uses TRBV6-5 with TRBJ1-2; D gene uncertain. Trimming shortened V by 7 bases and J by 4 bases, and 16 bases separated the two germline ends. Germline lookup yields CDR1 MNHEY and CDR2 SVGAGI. The CDR3 covers 14 residues. CDR3 sequence: CASTKSSPGYGYTF. The CDR3 nucleotides read TGTGCCAGCACCAAATCTTCTCCGGGCTATGGCTACACCTTC.

The rearrangement links TRBV12-3 or TRBV12-4 to TRBJ1-2; D is unclear. The length of the CDR3 is 12 residues. V was pared by 5 bases and J by 4 bases, with 8 bases between. The CDR3 spells CASSLYLYGYTF. As DNA, the CDR3 is TGTGCCAGCAGTCTCTACCTCTATGGCTACACCTTC.

The J gene is TRBJ1-4, the V gene TRBV15; a possible D gene is TRBD1 (6 bases). CDR3 length equals 15 residues. V was trimmed by 0 bases and J by 8 bases, leaving 13 bases between them. CDR1 LNHNV and CDR2 YYDKDF come from the germline V gene (reference sequence). This CDR3 reads CATSRDRGGKEKLFF. CDR3 DNA: TGTGCCACCAGCAGAGATAGAGGGGGAAAGGAAAAACTGTTTTTT.

The chain carries TRBV27 and TRBJ1-5; TRBD1 is a possible D gene (6 bases). The CDR3 consists of 13 residues. From germline, CDR1 is MNHEY and CDR2 SMNVEV (reference sequence). Trimming pared 6 bases from V and 5 bases from J, leaving 11 bases between. CDR3 in DNA: TGTGCCAGCAGACCAGGGGACGATCAGCCCCAGCATTTT. Its translation is CASRPGDDQPQHF.

The chain uses TRBV6-5 and TRBJ2-7; 9 bases line up with TRBD1. Germline CDR1 is MNHEY and CDR2 is SVGAGI. V shed 7 bases, J shed 4 bases, and the junction held 8 bases outside the gene matches. The CDR3 totals 14 residues. CDR3 DNA sequence: TGTGCCAGCATCCCGGGACAGGGAACGTACGAGCAGTACTTC. This codes for CASIPGQGTYEQYF.

This chain joins TRBV2 and TRBJ2-7; D possibly corresponds to TRBD2 (5 bases). Per the germline V gene, CDR1 is SNHLY and CDR2 is FYNNEI. Trimming stripped 8 bases from V and 0 bases from J, with 26 bases between. This CDR3 comprises 18 residues. The chain's CDR3 is CASRVSTGTKICSYEQYF. CDR3 coding DNA: TGTGCCAGCCGCGTGAGTACGGGAACCAAGATTTGCTCCTACGAGCAGTACTTC.

The chain uses TRBV19 and TRBJ1-4, with 8 bases identical to TRBD1. There are 15 residues in the CDR3. CDR1 and CDR2 from the germline V gene are LNHDA and SQIVND (reference sequence). V gave up 6 bases and J gave up 4 bases; unmatched junction bases: 7. CDR3 protein: CASSLRTGSNEKLFF. The CDR3 bases are TGTGCCAGTAGCCTCCGGACAGGGAGTAATGAAAAACTGTTTTTT.

The chain recombines TRBV9 with TRBJ2-6, with 7 nucleotides matching TRBD1. The V gene end was trimmed by 4 bases and the J gene end by 4 bases; junction bases not matched to a gene: 5. The CDR3 spans 15 residues. Germline V gene data show CDR1 as SGDLS and CDR2 as YYNGEE. CDR3 sequence reads: CASSPMGQGANVLTF. The CDR3, as DNA: TGTGCCAGCAGCCCTATGGGACAGGGGGCCAACGTCCTGACTTTC. Full variable domain (rest looked up from reference TRBV9 and TRBJ2-6): DSGVTQTPKHLITATGQRVTLRCSPRSGDLSVYWYQQSLDQGLQFLIQYYNGEERAKGNILERFSAQQFPDLHSELNLSSLELGDSALYFCASSPMGQGANVLTFGAGSRLTVL.

The chain joins TRBV7-9 to TRBJ1-2, with TRBD1 identical over 9 bases. The CDR3 contains 15 residues. Per germline, CDR1 SEHNR and CDR2 FQNEAQ (reference sequence). The ends lost 3 bases at V and 2 bases at J; junction bases unmatched: 4. Here the CDR3 DNA reads TGTGCCAGCAGCTTTCTGGGACAGGGAAACTATGGCTACACCTTC. Amino acids: CASSFLGQGNYGYTF.

This clone turned up a few times. This chain uses TRBV11-2 with TRBJ1-6, with a weak D call TRBD1 (5 bases). The V and J ends lost 1 base and 7 bases respectively, with 17 bases between them. CDR1 is SGHAT and CDR2 is FQNNGV in the germline V gene. This CDR3 is built from 17 residues. CDR3 nucleotide sequence: TGTGCCAGCAGCTTAGTGCTGGGACTCTTCGGGAATTCACCCCTCCACTTT. The encoded protein is CASSLVLGLFGNSPLHF.

CDR3 region: CASSYSQASEKLFF. CDR3 coding DNA: TGTGCCAGCAGTTACTCACAGGCCTCCGAAAAACTGTTTTTT. The chain links TRBV6-5 to TRBJ1-4; a weak D match, TRBD1 (5 bases). CDR1 MNHEY and CDR2 SVGAGI come from the germline V gene. Trimming removed 0 bases at V and 8 bases at J, with 10 bases between. CDR3 length equals 14 residues.

The chain links TRBV6-6 to TRBJ1-5; D possibly corresponds to TRBD1 (6 bases). The CDR3 sequence is 15 residues long. V was pared by 7 bases and J by 2 bases, with 15 bases between. From germline, CDR1 is MNHNY and CDR2 SVGAGI (reference sequence). The DNA of the CDR3 is TGTGCCAGCACCCCGAGCAGGGGCGGCAATCAGCCCCAGCATTTT. It encodes CASTPSRGGNQPQHF.

This chain joins TRBV6-7 and TRBJ1-2; D is ambiguous. TRBV6-7 is an open reading frame, and its role is uncertain. V gave up 2 bases and J gave up 4 bases, with 14 bases separating them. This CDR3 is built from 15 residues. CDR3 nucleotides: TGTGCCAGCAGTTACACACGTATATACGTCTATGGCTACACCTTC. Residues: CASSYTRIYVYGYTF.

The chain links TRBV27 to TRBJ1-1; 10 nucleotides match TRBD1. Germline V CDR1 and CDR2: MNHEY, SMNVEV (reference sequence). The V and J ends lost 6 bases and 3 bases, in that order; junction bases with no gene match: 4. The CDR3 is 14 amino acids. The CDR3 DNA is TGTGCCAGCAGGCAGACAGGGGGCCACACTGAAGCTTTCTTT. Amino acid sequence: CASRQTGGHTEAFF.